This section outlines one T cell receptor beta chain sequence together with its context. Its antigen is as yet unknown. This sample is part of a study of cytomegalovirus exposure and HLA in healthy donors. Study-wide points: The study put 150 or so TCR beta chains on its list as cytomegalovirus-associated. Most TCR sequences were uncommon, yet certain public TCRs appeared in many donors. Indistinguishable V segments such as TRBV6-2 and TRBV6-3 were excluded.

PCR used 60 Vbeta primers and 13 Jbeta primers. The assay was immunoSEQ multiplex PCR, and TCRdb's table has in-frame clones only and misses some. Counted here are 110,000 to 150,000 clones, over 70% occurring once; the ten biggest clones make up about 6.5%. J was trimmed by 9 bases and V by 4 bases; bases with no gene match: 8. From germline, CDR1 is MDHEN and CDR2 SYDVKM. The CDR3 runs 14 residues. The sequenced sample was PBMCs. V is TRBV28 and J is TRBJ1-1; 10 bases are a match to TRBD1. This TCR was recovered from a man in his thirties or forties in good health and CMV-seronegative. The CDR3 DNA reads as TGTGCCAGCAGTTGGCGGGACAGGGGACGTAAAGCTTTCTTT. It codes for CASSWRDRGRKAFF.